These 18 T cell receptor beta chains came from one sample sequenced in a study of CD8 T cells in ankylosing spondylitis. Using its own MiXCR run on the 5' RACE reads, TCRdb lists one record per CDR3 protein. The table lists tens of thousands of distinct CDR3 sequences, 27% of them singletons, with nearly 60% in the top ten. The sequenced sample consisted of blood, either unsorted or a sorted T cell fraction (not recorded which). These receptors all stem from a male donor with ankylosing spondylitis or in good health (not recorded which).

This sequence joins TRBV9 and TRBJ2-1; D remains ambiguous. Looked up from germline, CDR1 is SGDLS and CDR2 is YYNGEE. Trimming pared 0 bases from V and 9 bases from J, leaving 7 bases between. This CDR3 contains 12 residues. CDR3 sequence reads: CASSVAVGEQFF. Written as DNA, the CDR3 is TGTGCCAGCAGCGTAGCTGTAGGTGAGCAGTTCTTC.

The J gene is TRBJ2-1, the V gene TRBV11-3; no firm D call. V was shortened by 5 bases and J by 10 bases, with 12 bases between the two germline ends. The germline V gene has CDR1 SGHNT and CDR2 YENEEA. There are 12 residues in the CDR3. The CDR3 loop is CASSTEAGEQFF. In nucleotides, the CDR3 is TGTGCCAGCAGCACCGAAGCCGGGGAGCAGTTCTTC.

The V gene is TRBV5-1, the J gene TRBJ2-5, with TRBD1 identical over 9 bases. The CDR3 is made up of 14 amino acids. CDR1 and CDR2 from the germline V gene are SGHRS and YFSETQ. The ends lost 4 bases at V and 6 bases at J; junction bases unmatched: 7. CDR3 protein: CASSQDRGGQTQYF. In DNA form, the CDR3 reads TGCGCCAGCAGCCAGGACAGGGGAGGGCAGACCCAGTACTTC.

The J gene is TRBJ1-1, the V gene TRBV3-1; D unclear. The CDR3 contains 11 residues. Germline CDR1 reads LGHDT; CDR2 reads YNNKEL (reference sequence). V was trimmed by 7 bases and J by 1 base, leaving 4 bases between them. The DNA for the CDR3 is TGTGCCAGCACCACGAACACTGAAGCTTTCTTT. Translation: CASTTNTEAFF.

In this sample, this clonotype turned up a few times. The chain employs TRBV7-6 and TRBJ1-4; D ambiguous. V gave up 5 bases and J gave up 5 bases, with 15 bases separating them. The CDR3 is 15 amino acids. Germline loops: CDR1 SGHVS, CDR2 FNYEAQ. This chain's CDR3 is CASSPPPYPNEKLFF. The CDR3 DNA reads as TGTGCCAGCAGCCCCCCCCCGTACCCCAATGAAAAACTGTTTTTT.

This chain links TRBV5-1 with TRBJ2-1; no clear D. Germline lookup yields CDR1 SGHRS and CDR2 YFSETQ. There are 15 residues in the CDR3. Trimming stripped 0 bases from V and 6 bases from J, with 13 bases between. Here the CDR3 reads CASSLARSQSNEQFF. CDR3 nucleotides: TGCGCCAGCAGCTTGGCCCGTAGCCAGAGCAATGAGCAGTTCTTC.

This clonotype was detected only a few times. The chain carries TRBV7-3 and TRBJ2-1; TRBD2 matches 7 bases. With V trimmed by 4 bases and J by 7 bases, 16 bases remained unmatched. Germline V gene data show CDR1 as SGHTA and CDR2 as FQGTGA. This CDR3 contains 17 residues. CDR3 sequence: CASSSLSREGPQNEQFF. DNA of the CDR3: TGTGCCAGCAGCTCACTAAGCAGGGAGGGCCCTCAAAATGAGCAGTTCTTC.

This clonotype was detected a few times. V is TRBV20-1 and J is TRBJ2-3; 7 nucleotides line up with TRBD2. Trimming cost V 6 bases and J 2 bases; bases outside gene matches: 8. CDR1 DFQATT and CDR2 SNEGSKA come from the germline V gene (reference sequence). CDR3 length: 14 residues. The CDR3 DNA is TGCAGTGCCCGGACTAGTCCAACCACAGATACGCAGTATTTT. Translated: CSARTSPTTDTQYF.

The table lists this clonotype with many counts. The chain has TRBV27 and TRBJ1-2; D not certain. Germline loops: CDR1 MNHEY, CDR2 SMNVEV (reference sequence). Trimming left V 4 bases short and J 8 bases short, with 14 bases between. The CDR3 length is 13 residues. The CDR3, as DNA: TGTGCCAGCAGTTCGGCGGAACCGAGGGGCTACACCTTC. This encodes CASSSAEPRGYTF.

This chain uses TRBV14 with TRBJ2-1; D may correspond to TRBD1 or TRBD2 (5 bases each). CDR3 length equals 16 residues. Germline CDR1 SGHDN, CDR2 FVKESK. Trimming removed 2 bases from V and 0 bases from J, with 11 bases in between. The CDR3 DNA reads TGTGCCAGCAGCCAATTCTCGGGACGCTCCTACAATGAGCAGTTCTTC. It codes for CASSQFSGRSYNEQFF.

This clonotype was observed a handful of times. The CDR3 DNA reads as TGCAGCGTTGAGGTGTCTAGCTGGACGACCAACCACGAGCAGTACTTC. This gives the protein CSVEVSSWTTNHEQYF. The V gene is TRBV29-1, the J gene TRBJ2-7; tentative D call: TRBD2 (5 bases). Germline V gives CDR1 SQVTM, CDR2 ANQGSEA. This CDR3 spans 16 amino acids. V lost 3 bases and J 5 bases, leaving 23 bases between the germline ends.

This chain uses TRBV5-1 with TRBJ2-1; TRBD2 is a possible D gene (5 bases). The germline V and J ends were trimmed by 4 bases and 9 bases, with 17 bases remaining between them. CDR1 and CDR2 (germline): SGHRS, YFSETQ. This CDR3 is built from 14 residues. CDR3 sequence reads: CASSTGGPASEQFF. The CDR3 bases are TGCGCCAGCAGCACTGGAGGCCCAGCAAGTGAGCAGTTCTTC. Together with reference TRBV5-1 and TRBJ2-1, the CDR3 gives the full variable domain: KAGVTQTPRYLIKTRGQQVTLSCSPISGHRSVSWYQQTPGQGLQFLFEYFSETQRNKGNFPGRFSGRQFSNSRSEMNVSTLELGDSALYLCASSTGGPASEQFFGPGTRLTVL.

The chain carries TRBV20-1 and TRBJ2-1, with TRBD2 identical over 11 bases. This CDR3 is 16 amino acids long. Germline-derived CDR1 and CDR2 are DFQATT and SNEGSKA (reference sequence). With V trimmed by 0 bases and J by 0 bases, 1 base remained unmatched. The CDR3 spells CSAREGLAGSYNEQFF. The CDR3 bases are TGCAGTGCTAGAGAAGGACTAGCGGGCTCCTACAATGAGCAGTTCTTC.

The chain links TRBV6-1 to TRBJ1-6; 8 positions agree with TRBD1. The J segment lost 9 bases and the V segment lost 7 bases, leaving 5 bases of the junction unmatched. CDR3 length: 13 residues. Germline V gene sequence: CDR1 MNHNS, CDR2 SASEGT. This chain's CDR3 is CASKQGAISPLHF. CDR3 nucleotide sequence: TGTGCCAGCAAGCAGGGGGCCATTTCACCCCTCCACTTT.

Only a few counts were recorded for this clonotype. V and J are TRBV28 and TRBJ1-3, with D tentatively TRBD1 (6 bases). V lost 4 bases and J lost 0, with 13 bases in between. This CDR3 is 16 amino acids long. Germline V gene lookup returns CDR1 MDHEN and CDR2 SYDVKM. The CDR3 DNA is TGTGCCAGCAGTTCCCGACAGGCCTTCTCTGGAAACACCATATATTTT. As protein: CASSSRQAFSGNTIYF. Full variable domain (missing parts from reference TRBV28 and TRBJ1-3): DVKVTQSSRYLVKRTGEKVFLECVQDMDHENMFWYRQDPGLGLRLIYFSYDVKMKEKGDIPEGYSVSREKKERFSLILESASTNQTSMYLCASSSRQAFSGNTIYFGEGSWLTVV.

The chain uses TRBV20-1 and TRBJ2-3; TRBD1 agrees at 11 bases. The CDR3 length is 15 residues. The ends lost 1 base at V and 2 bases at J; junction bases unmatched: 2. Germline V gene data show CDR1 as DFQATT and CDR2 as SNEGSKA (reference sequence). CDR3 residues: CSARAGQGATDTQYF. DNA for the CDR3: TGCAGTGCTAGAGCCGGACAGGGGGCCACAGATACGCAGTATTTT.

This rearrangement joins TRBV11-2 to TRBJ2-7, with TRBD2 identical over 9 bases. This CDR3 comprises 15 residues. V was clipped by 1 base and J by 3 bases; unmatched bases: 4. CDR1 is SGHAT and CDR2 is FQNNGV in the germline V gene. This CDR3 is CASSLVAGVRYEQYF. As DNA, the CDR3 is TGTGCCAGCAGCTTAGTAGCGGGGGTCCGCTACGAGCAGTACTTC.

J is TRBJ2-1 and V is TRBV6-1; possible D gene TRBD1, 5 bases. The germline V gene encodes CDR1 MNHNS and CDR2 SASEGT. This CDR3 is 14 amino acids long. The germline V and J ends were trimmed by 2 bases and 3 bases, with 8 bases remaining between them. CDR3: CASSEQGYYNEQFF. In nucleotides, the CDR3 is TGTGCCAGCAGTGAACAGGGTTACTACAATGAGCAGTTCTTC.